Sequencing of this T cell receptor beta chain was carried out in a study of blood T cell repertoires in COVID-19 (dated by TCRdb to 2019 to 2021). Describing the broader study: Collaborator samples came from the United States, Italy and Spain and covered acute and convalescent phases of COVID-19. Where available, HLA class I and class II types were taken from metadata supplied by the sample provider and were not determined by assay-based typing. A freely available public database, intended as a resource for researchers studying the immune response to SARS-CoV-2, is where the repertoires were released. Samples came from the ongoing ImmuneRACE study (first 160 participants) plus 1,254 subjects from 6 global collaborators. A de-identified subject ID, COVID-19 status, age in years and sex were almost always included in the sample metadata. The prospective study material was composed of cDNA or gDNA derived from T cells, B-cell-depleted T cells, or PBMCs. Subjects who had been exposed to COVID-19, were actively infected with it, or had recovered from it provided the deeply sampled blood TCRbeta repertoires that made up the dataset.

For this clone: No antigen is known for it. The sample holds no much larger clone one base away, and base qualities are not on file.

In the prospective study, participants were roughly 18 to 100 years old, resided in under 30 geographic areas of the United States, and were enrolled through a virtual design. To assign participants to cohorts, the prospective study relied on clinical history that participants themselves reported in a screening survey and a study questionnaire. A participant counted as exposed if, within 2 weeks of entering the study, that participant had been in contact with someone who had a PCR-confirmed or clinician-diagnosed COVID-19 case. In the prospective study, whole blood, serum and a nasopharyngeal or oropharyngeal swab were collected from each participant by mobile phlebotomists. Prospective study participants could optionally give additional blood draws and questionnaires over a roughly 2-month period. Prospective study blood samples were shipped either frozen or at room temperature before DNA extraction.

What the study reported, not specific to this receptor: The quantity of clinical and demographic metadata differed by source and by participant and was supplied without curation.

TCRbeta CDR3 regions were amplified from genomic DNA using the immunoSEQ Assay, a bias-controlled multiplex PCR. On the authors' methods: The number of nucleated cells in each sample was estimated by amplification of reference gene primers within the assay. To quantify the absolute abundance of each unique TCRbeta CDR3 rearrangement, sequence reads were collapsed and filtered. For each sample, productive Simpson clonality was calculated as the square root of Simpson's diversity index over productive rearrangements. In its TCRdb copy, this immuneACCESS table keeps in-frame sequences only and misses some clones. Where compared with another copy, unresolved V genes explain less than half of these, and the others have no known cause. V, J and clone size derive from that table, while D and trimming were established from the DNA sequence. Counted in this sample were 140,000 to 150,000 clones; 84% of them appeared once. The ten largest clonotypes hold under 7% of the sample.

Measured from the cysteine to the phenylalanine, the CDR3 is 13 residues long. The read is trimmed to its CDR3 DNA, 39 bases read in frame from base 1. CDR1 and CDR2 were assigned from the germline V gene as MNHEY and SVGAGI. Trimming accounts for 7 bases at V and 7 bases at J, while the number of junction bases matched to no gene is 8. The receptor was derived from a woman aged 50 to 65 who had been exposed to COVID-19. The sequencing input was PBMCs or T cells enriched from blood (not recorded which). Recombination connected TRBV6-5 to TRBJ1-2; 8 junctional bases match TRBD1. The nucleotide sequence is given as TGTGCCAGCAAGAGACAGGGGAAAGGTGGCTACACCTTC. Its translation is CASKRQGKGGYTF.